Below, 5 T cell receptor beta chains from the same sample are listed, as sequenced in a study of blood T cells in healthy people across ages. Through a sample-barcoded 5' primer and a J-beta primer mix, a second PCR was run for roughly 7 to 12 cycles. TCRdb analysed the 5' RACE reads with MiXCR anew, one entry per CDR3 protein. The sample holds around 790,000 distinct CDR3 sequences, 40% to 50% seen once. The sequencing sample was made of blood. All receptors come from a man aged 55 to 70 in good health.

This clonotype was seen a few times. This chain uses TRBV14 with TRBJ2-1; 14 nucleotides agree with TRBD2. V gave up 4 bases and J gave up 6 bases; unmatched junction bases: 14. The CDR3 is 19 residues long. Germline values: CDR1 SGHDN, CDR2 FVKESK. The CDR3 here is CASSRTRLAGGPSANEQFF. The CDR3 DNA reads as TGTGCCAGCAGCCGAACCCGACTAGCGGGGGGGCCCTCAGCCAATGAGCAGTTCTTC.

This sequence joins TRBV6-6 and TRBJ1-1; 8 bases match TRBD1. Germline assignment: CDR1 MNHNY and CDR2 SVGAGI (reference sequence). The CDR3 consists of 12 residues. The V segment lost 2 bases and the J segment 8 bases; nucleotides outside the gene matches: 1. This chain's CDR3 is CASSYRQGEAFF. CDR3 coding DNA: TGTGCCAGCAGTTACAGACAGGGGGAAGCTTTCTTT.

V and J are TRBV20-1 and TRBJ2-5; a weak D match, TRBD2 (6 bases). Germline values: CDR1 DFQATT, CDR2 SNEGSKA (reference sequence). Trimming cost V 6 bases and J 1 base, with 18 bases left between them. The CDR3 loop spans 15 amino acids. The chain's CDR3 is CSAPRRGPSQETQYF. CDR3 DNA sequence: TGCAGTGCCCCCCGGCGGGGACCTAGCCAAGAGACCCAGTACTTC.

This chain uses TRBV20-1 with TRBJ2-1; maybe TRBD1 (6 bases). The end of the DNA is better explained by TRBJ2-7, so the J call may be wrong. Germline V lookup: CDR1 DFQATT, CDR2 SNEGSKA (reference sequence). The CDR3 is 16 residues long. CDR3 nucleotide sequence: TGCAGTGCTAGAGACGTTCCGGGACAAGCCTACAATGAGCAGTACTTC. Translating it yields CSARDVPGQAYNEQYF.

The chain carries TRBV20-1 and TRBJ1-3, with D perhaps matching TRBD1 (5 bases). Germline values: CDR1 DFQATT, CDR2 SNEGSKA (reference sequence). V was shortened by 1 base and J by 3 bases, with 19 bases between the two germline ends. CDR3 length equals 17 residues. CDR3 in amino acids: CSARGLPGTLVGNTIYF. The CDR3 bases are TGCAGTGCTAGAGGCTTGCCCGGGACTCTGGTTGGAAACACCATATATTTT.